This is a list of T cell receptor beta chains from one sample in a study of cytomegalovirus exposure and HLA in healthy donors. The table came from immunoSEQ multiplex PCR; TCRdb's copy has only in-frame clones and leaves some out. Here the sample spans about 140,000 clones, roughly 74% being singletons. Sequenced sample: PBMCs. Source of these receptors: a man aged 35-49 years in good health and CMV-seronegative. Both conserved end residues are part of each CDR3. A D gene is named only where the DNA matches it firmly. Clone size is shown for a subset of rows, as once, few, many or a class of expanded clone.

V gene	clone size	D gene	J gene	CDR3 DNA	CDR3 protein
TRBV11-2	few	-	TRBJ1-5	TGTGCCAGCAGCTTACCAGGGGGCAATCAGCCCCAGCATTTT	CASSLPGGNQPQHF
TRBV5-1	few	TRBD2	TRBJ2-1	TGCGCCAGCAGCACGGGACTAGCGGGGTTAGGGGAGCAGTTCTTC	CASSTGLAGLGEQFF
TRBV11-2	few	TRBD1	TRBJ2-1	TGTGCCAGCAGCTCGTACCGGGACAGGGTTTCCTACAATGAGCAGTTCTTC	CASSSYRDRVSYNEQFF
TRBV9	-	-	TRBJ2-3	TGTGCCAGCAGCGTAGAGGGGTTAACAGATACGCAGTATTTT	CASSVEGLTDTQYF
TRBV5-1	-	TRBD2	TRBJ2-1	TGCGCCAGCAGCTTGTGGGCTAGCGGCCAAGGGGATGAGCAGTTCTTC	CASSLWASGQGDEQFF
TRBV7-6	-	-	TRBJ2-7	TGTGCCAGCAGCTTACAACAGGGGGAGGGCGAGCAGTACTTC	CASSLQQGEGEQYF
TRBV6-1	-	-	TRBJ1-5	TGTGCCAGCAGCCCCCACCAGAACAATCAGCCCCAGCATTTT	CASSPHQNNQPQHF
TRBV27	-	-	TRBJ2-1	TGTGCCAGCAGATTGACTGGATACAATGAGCAGTTCTTC	CASRLTGYNEQFF
TRBV9	few	TRBD2	TRBJ2-3	TGTGCCAGCAGCCCAAGACTAGCGGGGGGCATAGATACGCAGTATTTT	CASSPRLAGGIDTQYF
TRBV30	-	TRBD1	TRBJ1-2	TGTGTAGGGGGCTCCTATGGCTACACCTTC	CVGGSYGYTF
TRBV7-9	few	-	TRBJ1-2	TGTGCCAGCAGCCAGGACAGCTACGTCTATGGCTACACCTTC	CASSQDSYVYGYTF
TRBV5-6	-	TRBD1	TRBJ2-2	TGTGCCAGCAGCTTGCCCCGACAGGGAGTAGTGGCCGGGGAGCTGTTTTTT	CASSLPRQGVVAGELFF
TRBV28	-	TRBD1	TRBJ1-1	TGTGCCAGCAGTCCGGTGGGACAGTATGAAGCTTTCTTT	CASSPVGQYEAFF
TRBV7-3	-	TRBD1	TRBJ2-3	TGTGCCAGCAGGTGGGGGACAGGGACGTGGGATACGCAGTATTTT	CASRWGTGTWDTQYF
TRBV5-1	-	TRBD2	TRBJ2-3	TGCGCCAGCAGCTTTAGCCCCCTGGCGGGGGGCACAGATACGCAGTATTTT	CASSFSPLAGGTDTQYF
TRBV9	once	-	TRBJ1-2	TGTGCCAGCAGCGTAGTTTCGGGCTATGGCTACACCTTC	CASSVVSGYGYTF
TRBV19	-	-	TRBJ1-1	TGTGCCAGTAGTATACCAGGGTGGGGTACTGAAGCTTTCTTT	CASSIPGWGTEAFF
TRBV27	-	TRBD1	TRBJ2-1	TGTGCCGGCAGTTCTGGACACAGGGGTTACAATGAGCAGTTCTTC	CAGSSGHRGYNEQFF
TRBV19	-	-	TRBJ1-6	TGTGCCAGTAGTATATGGGGGCGCGGTTCACCCCTCCACTTT	CASSIWGRGSPLHF
TRBV5-1	-	TRBD2	TRBJ2-1	TGCGCCAGCCAAACACTAGCGGGGGCCGCCAATGAGCAGTTCTTC	CASQTLAGAANEQFF
TRBV27	-	TRBD2	TRBJ2-7	TGTGCCAGCAGCTCCCGGGGGGGGATCTACGAGCAGTACTTC	CASSSRGGIYEQYF
TRBV5-1	-	TRBD2	TRBJ2-1	TGCGCCAGCAGCTTGACTGGACTAGTCGACAATGAGCAGTTCTTC	CASSLTGLVDNEQFF